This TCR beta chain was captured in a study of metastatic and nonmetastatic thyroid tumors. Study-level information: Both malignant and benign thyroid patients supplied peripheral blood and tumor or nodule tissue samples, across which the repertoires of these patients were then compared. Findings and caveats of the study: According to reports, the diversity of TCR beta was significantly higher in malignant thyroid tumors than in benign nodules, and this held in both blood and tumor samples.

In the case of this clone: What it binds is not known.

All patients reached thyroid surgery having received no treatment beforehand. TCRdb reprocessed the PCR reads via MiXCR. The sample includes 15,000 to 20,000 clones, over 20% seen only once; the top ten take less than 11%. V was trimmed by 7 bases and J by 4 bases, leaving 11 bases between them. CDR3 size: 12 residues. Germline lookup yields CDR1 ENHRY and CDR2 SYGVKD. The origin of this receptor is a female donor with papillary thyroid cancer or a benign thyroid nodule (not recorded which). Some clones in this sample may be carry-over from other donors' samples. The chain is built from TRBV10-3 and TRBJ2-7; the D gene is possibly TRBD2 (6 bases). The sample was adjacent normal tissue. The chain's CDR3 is CAIKGRDYEQYV. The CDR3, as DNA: TGTGCCATCAAGGGGCGGGATTACGAGCAGTACGTC.